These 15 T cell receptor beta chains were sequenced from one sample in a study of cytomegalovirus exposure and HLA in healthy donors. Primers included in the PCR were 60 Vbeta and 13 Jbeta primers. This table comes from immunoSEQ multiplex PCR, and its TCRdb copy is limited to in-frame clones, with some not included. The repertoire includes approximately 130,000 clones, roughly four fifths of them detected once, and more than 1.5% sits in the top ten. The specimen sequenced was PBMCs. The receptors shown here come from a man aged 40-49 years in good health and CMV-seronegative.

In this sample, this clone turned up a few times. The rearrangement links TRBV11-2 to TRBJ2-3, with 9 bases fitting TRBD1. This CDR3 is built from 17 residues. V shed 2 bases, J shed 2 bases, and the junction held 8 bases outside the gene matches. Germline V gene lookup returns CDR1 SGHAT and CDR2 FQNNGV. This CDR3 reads CASSLRPRDRVTDTQYF. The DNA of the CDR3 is TGTGCCAGCAGCTTACGCCCGCGGGACAGGGTCACAGATACGCAGTATTTT.

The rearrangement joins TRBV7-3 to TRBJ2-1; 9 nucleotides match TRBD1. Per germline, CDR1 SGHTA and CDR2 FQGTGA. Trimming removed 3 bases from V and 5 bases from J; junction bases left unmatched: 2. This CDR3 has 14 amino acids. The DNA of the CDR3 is TGTGCCAGCAGCTTCGGGACAGGGAACAATGAGCAGTTCTTC. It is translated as CASSFGTGNNEQFF.

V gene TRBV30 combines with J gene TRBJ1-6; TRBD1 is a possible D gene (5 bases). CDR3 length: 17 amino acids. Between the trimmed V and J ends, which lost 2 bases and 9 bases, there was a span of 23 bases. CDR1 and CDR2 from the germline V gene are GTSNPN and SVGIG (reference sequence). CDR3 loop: CAWSLSLGAIFSSPLHF. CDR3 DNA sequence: TGTGCCTGGAGTCTATCCCTAGGGGCTATCTTCAGTTCACCCCTCCACTTT.

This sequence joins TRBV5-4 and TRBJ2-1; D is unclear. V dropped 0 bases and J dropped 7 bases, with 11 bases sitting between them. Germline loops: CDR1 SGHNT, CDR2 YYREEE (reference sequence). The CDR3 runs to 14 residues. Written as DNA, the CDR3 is TGTGCCAGCAGCTTGGATCTAGGTCCAAATGAGCAGTTCTTC. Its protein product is CASSLDLGPNEQFF.

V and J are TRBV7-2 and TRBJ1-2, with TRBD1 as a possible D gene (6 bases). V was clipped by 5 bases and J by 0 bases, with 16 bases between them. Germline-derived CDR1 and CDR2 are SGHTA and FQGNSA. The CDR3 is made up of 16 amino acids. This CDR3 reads CASSPRPGASNYGYTF. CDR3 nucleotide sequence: TGTGCCAGCAGCCCCCGACCAGGGGCTTCTAACTATGGCTACACCTTC.

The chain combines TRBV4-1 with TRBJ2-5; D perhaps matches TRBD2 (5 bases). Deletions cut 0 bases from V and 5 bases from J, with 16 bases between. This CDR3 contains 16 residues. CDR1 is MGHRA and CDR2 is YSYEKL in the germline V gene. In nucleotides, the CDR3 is TGCGCCAGCAGCCAAGATCGTCCAGAGCGAGGGGAGACCCAGTACTTC. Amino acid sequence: CASSQDRPERGETQYF.

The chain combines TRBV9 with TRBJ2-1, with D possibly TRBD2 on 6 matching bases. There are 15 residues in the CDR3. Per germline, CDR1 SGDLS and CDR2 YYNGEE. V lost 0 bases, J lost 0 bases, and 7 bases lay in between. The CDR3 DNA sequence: TGTGCCAGCAGCGTAGTGGGACTCTCCTACAATGAGCAGTTCTTC. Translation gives CASSVVGLSYNEQFF.

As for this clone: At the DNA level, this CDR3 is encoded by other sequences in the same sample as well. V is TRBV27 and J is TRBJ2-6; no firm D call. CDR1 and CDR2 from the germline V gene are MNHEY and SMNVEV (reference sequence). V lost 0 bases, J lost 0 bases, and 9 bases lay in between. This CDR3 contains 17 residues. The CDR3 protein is CASSLSWADSGANVLTF. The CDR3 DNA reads TGTGCCAGCAGTTTATCGTGGGCCGACTCTGGGGCCAACGTCCTGACTTTC. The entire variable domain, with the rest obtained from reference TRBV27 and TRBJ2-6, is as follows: EAQVTQNPRYLITVTGKKLTVTCSQNMNHEYMSWYRQDPGLGLRQIYYSMNVEVTDKGDVPEGYKVSRKEKRNFPLILESPSPNQTSLYFCASSLSWADSGANVLTFGAGSRLTVL.

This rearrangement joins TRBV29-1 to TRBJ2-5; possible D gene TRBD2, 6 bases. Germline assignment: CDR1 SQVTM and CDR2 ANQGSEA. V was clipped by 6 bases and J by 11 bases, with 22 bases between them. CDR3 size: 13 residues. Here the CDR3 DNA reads TGCAGCGTGGCGGGACTGGTGAATCAGGAGCAGTACTTC. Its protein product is CSVAGLVNQEQYF.

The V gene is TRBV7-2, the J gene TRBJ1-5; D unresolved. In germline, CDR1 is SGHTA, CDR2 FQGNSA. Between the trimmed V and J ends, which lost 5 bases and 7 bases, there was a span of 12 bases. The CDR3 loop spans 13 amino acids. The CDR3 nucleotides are TGTGCCAGCAGCCCCGAGGGTTGGCAGCCCCAGCATTTT. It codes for CASSPEGWQPQHF.

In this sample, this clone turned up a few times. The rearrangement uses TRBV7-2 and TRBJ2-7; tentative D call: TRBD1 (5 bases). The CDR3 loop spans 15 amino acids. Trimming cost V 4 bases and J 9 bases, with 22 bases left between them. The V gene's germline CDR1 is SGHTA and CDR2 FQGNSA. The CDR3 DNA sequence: TGTGCCAGCAGCTCCCCGGACATAGGGATACGAGGGCAGTACTTC. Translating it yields CASSSPDIGIRGQYF.

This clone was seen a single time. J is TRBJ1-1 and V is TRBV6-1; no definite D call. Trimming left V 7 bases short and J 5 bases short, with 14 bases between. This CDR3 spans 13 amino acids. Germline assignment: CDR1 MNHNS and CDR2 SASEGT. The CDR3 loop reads CASIAVPLTEAFF. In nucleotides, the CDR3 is TGTGCCAGCATCGCGGTCCCCCTTACTGAAGCTTTCTTT.

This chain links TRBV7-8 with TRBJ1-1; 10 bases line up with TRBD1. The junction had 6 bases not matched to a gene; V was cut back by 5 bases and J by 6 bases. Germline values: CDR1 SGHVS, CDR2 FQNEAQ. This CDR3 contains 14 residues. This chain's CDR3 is CASSPRTGGPEAFF. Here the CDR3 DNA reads TGTGCCAGCAGCCCGAGGACAGGGGGTCCTGAAGCTTTCTTT.

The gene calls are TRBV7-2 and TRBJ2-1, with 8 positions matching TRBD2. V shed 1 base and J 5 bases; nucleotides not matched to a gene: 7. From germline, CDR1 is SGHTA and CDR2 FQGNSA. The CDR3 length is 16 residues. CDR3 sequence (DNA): TGTGCCAGCAGCTTAGTTTTTAGCGGGACCCACAATGAGCAGTTCTTC. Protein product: CASSLVFSGTHNEQFF.

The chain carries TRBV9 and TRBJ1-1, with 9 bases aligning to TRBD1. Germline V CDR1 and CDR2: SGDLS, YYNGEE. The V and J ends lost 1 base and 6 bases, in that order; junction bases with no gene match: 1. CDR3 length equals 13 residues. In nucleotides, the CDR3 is TGTGCCAGCAGCGTAACAGGGGGCCCTGAAGCTTTCTTT. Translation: CASSVTGGPEAFF.